This T cell receptor beta chain was recorded in a study of identical twins. CDR3 size: 16 residues. The V and J ends lost 2 bases and 5 bases respectively, with 18 bases between them. Germline V lookup: CDR1 SGDLS, CDR2 YYNGEE. TCRdb re-called the 5' RACE reads with MiXCR, one entry per CDR3 protein. Of 1.5 million or so distinct CDR3 sequences in the sample, roughly 35% were seen once. This clonotype has just a few counts. Its antigen is still unknown. Study results and limitations: Cord blood beta clonotypes that were abundant carried fewer insertions, and memory repertoires showed no such trend.

The specimen sequenced was cord blood. The clonotype was recovered from a newborn girl in good health. The chain has TRBV9 and TRBJ2-3; D might be TRBD2 (5 bases). The CDR3 loop reads CASSVRLAGHQDTQYF. Here the CDR3 DNA reads TGTGCCAGCAGCGTCAGGCTAGCTGGGCACCAAGATACGCAGTATTTT.